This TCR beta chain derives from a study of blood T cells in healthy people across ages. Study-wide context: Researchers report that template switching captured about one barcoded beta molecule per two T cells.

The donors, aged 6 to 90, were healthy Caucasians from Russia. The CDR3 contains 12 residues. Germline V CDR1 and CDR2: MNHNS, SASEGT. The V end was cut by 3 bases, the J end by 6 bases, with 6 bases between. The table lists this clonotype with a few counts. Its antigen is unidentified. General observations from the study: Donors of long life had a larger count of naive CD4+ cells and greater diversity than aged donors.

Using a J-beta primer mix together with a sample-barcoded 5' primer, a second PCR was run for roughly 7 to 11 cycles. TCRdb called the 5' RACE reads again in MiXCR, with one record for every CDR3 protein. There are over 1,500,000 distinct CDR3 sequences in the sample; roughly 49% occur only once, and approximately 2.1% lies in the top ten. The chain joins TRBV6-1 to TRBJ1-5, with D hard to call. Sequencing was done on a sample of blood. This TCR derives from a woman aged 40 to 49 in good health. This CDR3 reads CASSDALQPQHF. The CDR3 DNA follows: TGTGCCAGCAGTGATGCCCTTCAGCCCCAGCATTTT.